These T cell receptor beta chains were read from a single sample in a study of blood T cell repertoires in COVID-19. Measured with immunoSEQ multiplex PCR; TCRdb has only the in-frame clones, and not every one. Of 200,000 to 300,000 clones in the sample, 65% to 90% were seen once. The sequenced material came from peripheral blood. The receptors were sampled from a man in his forties or fifties with COVID-19, enrolled during active disease. Each CDR3 is given with its conserved first and last residue. The D gene is left open where the match is weak. Size is omitted from some rows. Given values are once, few, many or a class for expanded clones.

abundance,j_gene,v_gene,d_gene,CDR3nt,CDR3aa
NA,TRBJ2-3,TRBV24-1,TRBD2,TGTGCCACCAGTGCCTGGACTAGCGGGGGGACAGATACGCAGTATTTT,CATSAWTSGGTDTQYF
once,TRBJ1-1,TRBV6-5,TRBD1,TGTGCCAGCAGTTACCCCGGACAGGGTGGAACTGAAGCTTTCTTT,CASSYPGQGGTEAFF
NA,TRBJ1-2,TRBV18,TRBD1,TGTGCCAGCTCACCCGACAGGGGCTCCTATGGCTACACCTTC,CASSPDRGSYGYTF
NA,TRBJ2-1,TRBV19,TRBD1,TGTGCCAGTAGTATAAATCCCGGGACAGGGTGCTTCTTC,CASSINPGTGCFF
few,TRBJ2-7,TRBV5-4,TRBD2,TGTGCCAGCAGCGCCGGGGGGGCCTACGAGCAGTACTTC,CASSAGGAYEQYF
NA,TRBJ2-3,TRBV9,NA,TGTGCCAGCAGCCCCGCCTTGGCGGGGAGATCAGATACGCAGTATTTT,CASSPALAGRSDTQYF
NA,TRBJ2-6,TRBV7-3,NA,TGTGCCAGCCGTAACTCTGGGGCCAACGTCCTGACTTTC,CASRNSGANVLTF
once,TRBJ1-2,TRBV4-1,NA,TGCGCCAGCAGCCAAGAAGTGCCTAATGGCTACACCTTC,CASSQEVPNGYTF
NA,TRBJ2-7,TRBV28,NA,TGTGCCAGCAATTTACCCGGGACACCTTCCTACGAGCAGTACTTC,CASNLPGTPSYEQYF
once,TRBJ1-3,TRBV28,NA,TGTGCCAGCAGATCCGGTCGCAGGATCTTCTCTGGAAACACCATATATTTT,CASRSGRRIFSGNTIYF
NA,TRBJ2-5,TRBV29-1,NA,TGCAGCGTGGGACACAACCGGCGGGAGACCCAGTACTTC,CSVGHNRRETQYF
NA,TRBJ1-5,TRBV7-2,TRBD1,TGTGCCAGCAGCATATGGACAGGGTCGAATCAGCCCCAGCATTTT,CASSIWTGSNQPQHF
NA,TRBJ1-1,TRBV6-5,NA,TGTGCCAGCAGAAACAGGGAGGGGACTGAAGCTTTCTTT,CASRNREGTEAFF
NA,TRBJ1-1,TRBV30,NA,TGTGCCTGGAGTGGACAGATGAACACTGAAGCTTTCTTT,CAWSGQMNTEAFF
NA,TRBJ2-7,TRBV13,NA,TGTGCCAGCAGCTTAGGGACACCGTTTGCGGAGCAGTACTTC,CASSLGTPFAEQYF
NA,TRBJ2-3,TRBV2,TRBD2,TGTGCCAGCCTGACTAGCGGGGGGCCGGATACGCAGTATTTT,CASLTSGGPDTQYF
NA,TRBJ1-5,TRBV7-8,NA,TGTGCCAGCAGCTTAGTAGGGGTCTTGGGGAATCAGCCCCAGCATTTT,CASSLVGVLGNQPQHF
NA,TRBJ2-5,TRBV11-3,TRBD1,TGTGCCAGCAGCTTAGGGGACAGAGAGACCCAGTACTTC,CASSLGDRETQYF
NA,TRBJ2-1,TRBV18,NA,TGTGCCAGCTCACCGACAGTCAATGAGCAGTTCTTC,CASSPTVNEQFF
NA,TRBJ1-4,TRBV30,NA,TGTGCCTGGAGGGGAGCAACTAATGAAAAACTGTTTTTT,CAWRGATNEKLFF
NA,TRBJ1-4,TRBV19,TRBD1,TGTGCCAGTAGCCACAGGGGCTCGGATGAAAAACTGTTTTTT,CASSHRGSDEKLFF
NA,TRBJ1-2,TRBV10-3,NA,TGTGCCATCAGTGAGTCCCCAGACACCTATGGCTACACCTTC,CAISESPDTYGYTF
once,TRBJ1-4,TRBV29-1,NA,TGCAGCGTAATAGGATCGGGGAAGGGTGAAAAACTGTTTTTT,CSVIGSGKGEKLFF
NA,TRBJ2-1,TRBV24-1,TRBD1,TGTGCCACCAGTGATTCTTGGGCCCTAACAGGGGTCAATGAGCAGTTCTTC,CATSDSWALTGVNEQFF
NA,TRBJ1-2,TRBV9,NA,TGTGCCAGCAGCGTAGCTCCCACAGTTAACTATGGCTACACCTTC,CASSVAPTVNYGYTF
NA,TRBJ2-6,TRBV19,NA,TGTGCCAGTAGTTTACAGGGAACTGGGGCCAACGTCCTGACTTTC,CASSLQGTGANVLTF